This T cell receptor beta chain emerged from a study of blood T cell repertoires in COVID-19. Overall study: Donors in the United States, Italy and Spain gave samples during acute or convalescent COVID-19. Sources were T cells, B-cell-depleted T cells, or PBMCs; the material itself was cDNA or gDNA.

Trimming shortened V by 0 bases and J by 1 base, and 10 bases separated the two germline ends. Germline loops: CDR1 SGHVS, CDR2 FNYEAQ. There are 16 residues in the CDR3. Participants were aged about 18 to 100 years from 20 to 30 US areas. Participant-reported clinical history was the basis for cohort assignment. Assay used: immunoSEQ multiplex PCR; TCRdb lists only in-frame clones, some missing. The repertoire holds some 200,000 clones, more than 75% seen once, with more than 7% in the top ten. Input material: PBMCs or T cells enriched from blood (not recorded which). The rearrangement links TRBV7-6 to TRBJ2-1, with D possibly matching TRBD2 (5 bases). This clonotype was sampled from a man aged 25-40 years in a cohort exposed to, infected with or recovered from COVID-19 (not recorded which). The CDR3 region is CASSLAGVRSYNEQFF. CDR3 DNA: TGTGCCAGCAGCTTAGCGGGAGTCAGGTCCTACAATGAGCAGTTCTTC.